This T cell receptor beta chain originates from a study of CD8+CD57+ T cells in acquired aplastic anemia. Overall study: Sorted cells (CD4+ and CD8+) yielded DNA amounts that averaged approximately 3.1 ug. Where healthy donors were concerned, CD4+ cells averaged about 11 million reads.

Both TCR beta VDJ combination and CDR3 sequence profiling were carried out. Genomic DNA was the template for this profiling. TCRdb used MiXCR to reprocess the reads, holding one entry per CDR3 protein. The table has about 210,000 distinct CDR3 sequences, 30% to 40% seen once; the top ten hold around 1.1%. V was trimmed by 8 bases and J by 2 bases, leaving 19 bases between them. This CDR3 spans 15 amino acids. This receptor was obtained from a human donor in good health, serving as a control. The chain links TRBV12-3 or TRBV12-4 to TRBJ2-7; tentative D call: TRBD1 (6 bases). The source material was sorted CD4+, CD8+, or CD8+CD57+ T cells (not recorded which) from PBMCs. CDR3 nucleotides: TGTGCCAGCGGTTCCACAGGGTTCTTGACCTACGAGCAGTACTTC. This translates into CASGSTGFLTYEQYF.